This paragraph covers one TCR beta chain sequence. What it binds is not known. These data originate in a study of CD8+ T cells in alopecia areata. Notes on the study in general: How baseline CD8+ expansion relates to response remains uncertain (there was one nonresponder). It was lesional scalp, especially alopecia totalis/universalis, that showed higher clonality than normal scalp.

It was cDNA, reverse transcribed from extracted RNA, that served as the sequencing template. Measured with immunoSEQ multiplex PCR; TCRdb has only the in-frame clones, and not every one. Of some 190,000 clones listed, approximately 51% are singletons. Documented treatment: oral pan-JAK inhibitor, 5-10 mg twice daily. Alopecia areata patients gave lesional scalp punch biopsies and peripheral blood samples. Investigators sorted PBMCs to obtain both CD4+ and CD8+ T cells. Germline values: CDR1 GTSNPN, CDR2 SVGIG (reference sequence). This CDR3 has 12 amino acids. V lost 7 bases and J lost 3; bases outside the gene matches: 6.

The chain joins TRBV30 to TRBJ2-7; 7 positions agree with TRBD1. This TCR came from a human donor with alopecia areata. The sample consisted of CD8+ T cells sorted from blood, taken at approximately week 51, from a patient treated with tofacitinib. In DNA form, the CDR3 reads TGTGCCTACGGACAGGTAGGCTACGAGCAGTACTTC. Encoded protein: CAYGQVGYEQYF.